Listed here are 22 T cell receptor beta chains from one sample, sequenced in a study of cytomegalovirus exposure and HLA in healthy donors. PCR was performed using 60 Vbeta and 13 Jbeta primers. The data were produced by immunoSEQ multiplex PCR, yet TCRdb's version contains in-frame clones alone and is incomplete. This table holds around 160,000 clones, 80% found once. Sequencing was performed on PBMCs. These receptors all stem from a man between 18 and 29 years old in good health and CMV-seropositive.

The rearrangement links TRBV6-1 to TRBJ1-1; 7 bases are a match to TRBD1. Trimming at V came to 10 bases and at J to 4 bases, leaving 3 bases not matched to a gene. There are 11 residues in the CDR3. CDR1 MNHNS and CDR2 SASEGT come from the germline V gene. The CDR3: CAIYRGTEAFF. In DNA form, the CDR3 reads TGTGCCATTTACAGGGGCACTGAAGCTTTCTTT.

The chain joins TRBV2 to TRBJ1-1; unclear D gene. The CDR3 is made up of 14 amino acids. Trimming removed 11 bases at V and 4 bases at J, with 20 bases between. CDR1 is SNHLY, CDR2 FYNNEI, per germline. In DNA, the CDR3 is TGTGCCGGACCCGGGAGCTCAGCCAGCACTGAAGCTTTCTTT. Translated, it gives CAGPGSSASTEAFF.

This clone was seen a few times. In nucleotides, the CDR3 is TGTGCCAGCAGTCCGGACAGACGTGAAGCTTTCTTT. Translated: CASSPDRREAFF. The rearrangement joins TRBV2 to TRBJ1-1; D is perhaps TRBD1 (6 bases). The ends were cut back, 5 bases at V and 7 bases at J, with 11 bases in the middle. Germline CDR1 and CDR2: SNHLY and FYNNEI. There are 12 residues in the CDR3.

The gene calls are TRBV18 and TRBJ2-3, with 8 bases aligning to TRBD2. The length of the CDR3 is 16 residues. Germline V CDR1 and CDR2: KGHSH, LQKENI. J lost 0 bases, V lost 6 bases, and 8 bases had no gene match. The CDR3 DNA reads as TGTGCCAGCTCCCCCGGGGGGGCCGGAAGCACAGATACGCAGTATTTT. It codes for CASSPGGAGSTDTQYF.

This clone was seen only once. V and J are TRBV5-1 and TRBJ2-6; 7 positions match TRBD2. The V gene end was trimmed by 4 bases and the J gene end by 0 bases; junction bases not matched to a gene: 1. The CDR3 has 15 residues. The germline V gene has CDR1 SGHRS and CDR2 YFSETQ. The CDR3 region has the DNA TGCGCCAGCAGCCGGGAGGCCTCTGGGGCCAACGTCCTGACTTTC. Its protein product is CASSREASGANVLTF.

The chain uses TRBV28 and TRBJ1-5; 9 bases match TRBD1. Germline values: CDR1 MDHEN, CDR2 SYDVKM. With 5 bases clipped from V and 1 base from J, the junction kept 3 bases outside the gene matches. This CDR3 is 15 amino acids long. The CDR3 is CASSPGQGSNQPQHF. CDR3 DNA: TGTGCCAGCAGTCCCGGACAGGGGAGCAATCAGCCCCAGCATTTT.

The V and J genes are TRBV5-1 and TRBJ2-7, with TRBD1 identical over 11 bases. Germline V gives CDR1 SGHRS, CDR2 YFSETQ. This CDR3 is built from 15 residues. Trimming at V came to 4 bases and at J to 3 bases, leaving 6 bases not matched to a gene. In DNA form, the CDR3 reads TGCGCCAGCAGCAGCGGGACAGGGGGGGGCTACGAGCAGTACTTC. Amino acids: CASSSGTGGGYEQYF.

The chain uses TRBV12-5 and TRBJ2-5; weak D call: TRBD1 (5 bases). Germline V gene lookup returns CDR1 LGHNT and CDR2 FRNRAP. V gave up 2 bases and J gave up 7 bases, with 14 bases separating them. The CDR3 runs to 14 residues. The CDR3: CASGLTGHTGTQYF. The CDR3 DNA reads TGTGCTAGTGGTTTGACCGGTCACACAGGGACCCAGTACTTC.

J is TRBJ2-2 and V is TRBV5-4, with D unclear. Looked up from germline, CDR1 is SGHNT and CDR2 is YYREEE (reference sequence). Trimming removed 0 bases at V and 7 bases at J, with 4 bases between. This CDR3 region has 12 residues. CDR3 in amino acids: CASSLGSGELFF. The CDR3 DNA sequence: TGTGCCAGCAGCTTGGGGAGCGGGGAGCTGTTTTTT.

The V call is TRBV7-2, the J call TRBJ2-2, with D maybe TRBD2 (7 bases). Trimming shortened V by 6 bases and J by 5 bases, and 16 bases separated the two germline ends. Germline lookup yields CDR1 SGHTA and CDR2 FQGNSA. The length of the CDR3 is 15 residues. The CDR3 here is CASRPGGPRTGELFF. The CDR3 region has the DNA TGTGCCAGCAGGCCGGGGGGCCCGAGGACCGGGGAGCTGTTTTTT.

This clone showed up just a few times. The rearrangement joins TRBV7-2 to TRBJ1-4; 8 positions match TRBD1. The CDR3 extends over 17 amino acids. The germline V gene has CDR1 SGHTA and CDR2 FQGNSA. J gave up 4 bases and V 1 base, and 8 bases lay outside the gene matches. CDR3 residues: CASSLETGDPDNEKLFF. CDR3 nucleotide sequence: TGTGCCAGCAGCTTAGAGACAGGGGATCCCGATAATGAAAAACTGTTTTTT. The full variable domain, rest sourced from reference TRBV7-2 and TRBJ1-4, is GAGVSQSPSNKVTEKGKDVELRCDPISGHTALYWYRQSLGQGLEFLIYFQGNSAPDKSGLPSDRFSAERTGGSVSTLTIQRTQQEDSAVYLCASSLETGDPDNEKLFFGSGTQLSVL.

V is TRBV4-1 and J is TRBJ1-1; D gene unclear. The CDR3 is 14 amino acids. With 4 bases removed from V and 1 base from J, the gap between germline ends came to 10 bases. Germline-derived CDR1 and CDR2 are MGHRA and YSYEKL. CDR3 residues: CASSPEGGNTEAFF. DNA of the CDR3: TGCGCCAGCAGCCCGGAGGGTGGGAACACTGAAGCTTTCTTT.

This clone occurred once. CDR3: CAWNELLVNTEAFF. CDR3 DNA: TGTGCCTGGAACGAGTTACTCGTGAACACTGAAGCTTTCTTT. V usage is TRBV30 and J usage is TRBJ1-1; D remains unclear. The CDR3 is 14 amino acids. The germline V gene has CDR1 GTSNPN and CDR2 SVGIG (reference sequence). The germline V and J ends were trimmed by 4 bases and 0 bases, with 12 bases remaining between them.

A single count supports this clone. This sequence joins TRBV5-1 and TRBJ2-3; D possibly corresponds to TRBD2 (5 bases). The CDR3 length is 13 residues. The germline CDR1 and CDR2 sequences are SGHRS and YFSETQ. The germline V and J ends were trimmed by 3 bases and 0 bases, with 5 bases remaining between them. CDR3 in amino acids: CASSSGSTDTQYF. The DNA for the CDR3 is TGCGCCAGCAGCTCGGGGAGCACAGATACGCAGTATTTT. Combining the CDR3 with reference TRBV5-1 and TRBJ2-3 gives the whole variable domain KAGVTQTPRYLIKTRGQQVTLSCSPISGHRSVSWYQQTPGQGLQFLFEYFSETQRNKGNFPGRFSGRQFSNSRSEMNVSTLELGDSALYLCASSSGSTDTQYFGPGTRLTVL.

This chain links TRBV2 with TRBJ1-2, with D possibly TRBD1 on 5 matching bases. From germline, CDR1 is SNHLY and CDR2 FYNNEI. Trimming removed 6 bases from V and 0 bases from J, with 23 bases in between. This CDR3 comprises 18 residues. CDR3 amino acids: CASSGERTRGASNYGYTF. The CDR3 bases are TGTGCCAGCAGCGGGGAGAGGACCCGCGGGGCCTCTAACTATGGCTACACCTTC.

This rearrangement joins TRBV6-1 to TRBJ2-2, with D unclear. The CDR3 extends over 12 amino acids. CDR1 is MNHNS, CDR2 SASEGT, per germline. Trimming removed 6 bases from V and 7 bases from J, with 9 bases in between. The CDR3 region has the DNA TGTGCCAGCAGAGAACTCGGCGGGGAGCTGTTTTTT. Translated: CASRELGGELFF.

The rearrangement links TRBV27 to TRBJ2-1; TRBD2 agrees at 11 bases. Per the germline V gene, CDR1 is MNHEY and CDR2 is SMNVEV (reference sequence). V was clipped by 3 bases and J by 2 bases; unmatched bases: 3. This CDR3 is built from 16 residues. The CDR3 DNA reads TGTGCCAGCAGTTTCCCGACTAGCGGGGCCTACAATGAGCAGTTCTTC. Translating it yields CASSFPTSGAYNEQFF.

The table lists this clone with a count of one. The chain recombines TRBV11-3 with TRBJ2-1; D might be TRBD1 (6 bases). Germline CDR1 SGHNT, CDR2 YENEEA. CDR3 size: 13 residues. Trimming removed 3 bases from V and 6 bases from J, with 9 bases in between. CDR3 coding DNA: TGTGCCAGCAGCTTCGGACAGTCCAATGAGCAGTTCTTC. Residues: CASSFGQSNEQFF.

The J gene is TRBJ1-6, the V gene TRBV6-6, with a tentative D call TRBD1 (5 bases). Germline CDR1 is MNHNY and CDR2 is SVGAGI (reference sequence). This CDR3 contains 13 residues. Trimming shortened V by 8 bases and J by 10 bases, and 15 bases separated the two germline ends. The CDR3 bases are TGTGCCAGCGACGCGACAGAGATCTCACCCCTCCACTTT. It yields the protein CASDATEISPLHF.

The V and J genes are TRBV5-6 and TRBJ2-5, with D possibly matching TRBD1 (5 bases). The J call could be wrong; TRBJ2-7 is a better fit for the DNA end. The CDR3 contains 14 residues. Germline lookup yields CDR1 SGHDT and CDR2 YYEEEE. The CDR3 loop is CASSFRQSSYEQYF. CDR3 in DNA: TGTGCCAGCAGCTTTAGACAGTCGTCCTACGAGCAGTACTTC.

The genes are TRBV6-4 and TRBJ2-1; 10 bases map to TRBD2. The CDR3 consists of 14 residues. Looked up from germline, CDR1 is MRHNA and CDR2 is SNTAGT. Losses at the gene ends were 5 bases for V and 5 bases for J; bases not matched to a gene: 3. This chain's CDR3 is CASSRLAGDNEQFF. In DNA, the CDR3 is TGTGCCAGCAGTAGGCTAGCGGGAGACAATGAGCAGTTCTTC.

The V call is TRBV10-3, the J call TRBJ2-7, with 8 bases matching TRBD1. Germline loops: CDR1 ENHRY, CDR2 SYGVKD. The CDR3 covers 15 residues. J lost 2 bases, V lost 2 bases, and 5 bases had no gene match. DNA for the CDR3: TGTGCCATCAGTGAGCGACAGGGGCCAGCCTACGAGCAGTACTTC. Translating it yields CAISERQGPAYEQYF.